Below are 27 T cell receptor beta chains sequenced from a single sample in a study of read filtering for tumor transcriptome and immune sequencing. The library was built from 400 ng RNA with molecular barcoded adaptors for alpha/delta and beta/gamma chains. In TCRdb, the reads were re-called with MiXCR into one record per CDR3 protein. The sample carries approximately 40,000 distinct CDR3 sequences, roughly 15% recorded once. The sample was a population of CD138-negative cells sorted from bone marrow. These receptors came from a donor aged 40 or older with multiple myeloma.

This clonotype was detected ten times or more. The genes are TRBV7-9 and TRBJ2-3, with TRBD1 matching 11 bases. Germline CDR1 SEHNR, CDR2 FQNEAQ (reference sequence). The J segment lost 4 bases and the V segment lost 4 bases, leaving 7 bases of the junction unmatched. The CDR3 extends over 16 amino acids. CDR3 amino acids: CASSSTDRGPADTQYF. The DNA of the CDR3 is TGTGCCAGCAGCTCGACGGACAGGGGGCCCGCAGATACGCAGTATTTT.

Ten or more counts support this clonotype. The chain has TRBV20-1 and TRBJ2-7; D unclear. The CDR3 loop spans 13 amino acids. CDR1 is DFQATT, CDR2 SNEGSKA, per germline (reference sequence). The V end was cut by 8 bases, the J end by 0 bases, with 14 bases between. The CDR3 sequence is CSTPGPRSYEQYF. The CDR3 nucleotides read TGCAGTACCCCCGGGCCCCGCTCCTACGAGCAGTACTTC.

This clonotype showed up just a few times. This sequence joins TRBV11-3 and TRBJ1-2; no clear D. The CDR3 is made up of 13 amino acids. The V gene lost 0 bases and the J gene lost 0 bases, with 2 bases spanning the gap. Germline-derived CDR1 and CDR2 are SGHNT and YENEEA. CDR3 region: CASSLDTNYGYTF. DNA of the CDR3: TGTGCCAGCAGCTTAGACACTAACTATGGCTACACCTTC.

This clonotype has a count of ten or more. V gene TRBV10-3 combines with J gene TRBJ2-3; D gene ambiguous. The CDR3 consists of 14 residues. Trimming shortened V by 2 bases and J by 5 bases, and 11 bases separated the two germline ends. CDR1 ENHRY and CDR2 SYGVKD come from the germline V gene. The CDR3 DNA reads as TGTGCCATCAGTGAGACCGATGGGGAAGATACGCAGTATTTT. Its translation is CAISETDGEDTQYF.

This clonotype was picked up many times. The V and J genes are TRBV2 and TRBJ2-1; D is unclear. Trimming removed 3 bases from V and 8 bases from J, with 14 bases in between. Germline V gene sequence: CDR1 SNHLY, CDR2 FYNNEI. The CDR3 is made up of 14 amino acids. The CDR3 DNA reads as TGTGCCAGCAGTGAGCGAAACACCTTCGATGAGCAGTTCTTC. Translating gives CASSERNTFDEQFF.

This clonotype was seen at least ten times. Mismatch with germline at one junction end may stem from a read error. The chain carries TRBV7-2 and TRBJ2-1, with 8 bases matching TRBD2. Germline V gene lookup returns CDR1 SGHTA and CDR2 FQGNSA. The CDR3 spans 15 residues. The CDR3 DNA reads TGTGTCAGCAGCCGTAGCGGGGACTCATCCAATGAGCAGTTCTTC. The encoded protein is CVSSRSGDSSNEQFF.

This clonotype was recorded many times. The chain links TRBV5-1 to TRBJ2-3; D not resolved. Germline values: CDR1 SGHRS, CDR2 YFSETQ. Trimming shortened V by 3 bases and J by 4 bases, and 6 bases separated the two germline ends. This CDR3 is 12 amino acids long. In DNA, the CDR3 is TGCGCCAGCAGCTCGAATTCAGATACGCAGTATTTT. This encodes CASSSNSDTQYF.

This clonotype was detected a few times. The CDR3 coding sequence is TGTGCCATCCGACCGGGACAGCAAGAGACCCAGTACTTC. This encodes CAIRPGQQETQYF. This chain connects TRBV10-3 to TRBJ2-5, with TRBD1 identical over 7 bases. CDR1 is ENHRY, CDR2 SYGVKD, per germline. The CDR3 loop spans 13 amino acids. Trimming cost V 8 bases and J 2 bases; bases outside gene matches: 5.

A few counts support this clonotype. The rearrangement joins TRBV7-9 to TRBJ2-7, with 12 bases matching TRBD2. V gave up 6 bases and J gave up 4 bases; unmatched junction bases: 4. CDR1 and CDR2 from the germline V gene are SEHNR and FQNEAQ (reference sequence). The CDR3 runs to 14 residues. CDR3 residues: CASSSGTSGYEQYF. The DNA of the CDR3 is TGTGCCAGCAGTTCCGGGACTAGCGGGTACGAGCAGTACTTC.

This clonotype was counted many times. J is TRBJ2-2 and V is TRBV12-3 or TRBV12-4; either TRBD1 or TRBD2 may supply D (5 bases each). V shed 6 bases and J shed 0 bases, with 14 bases lying between them. This CDR3 spans 16 amino acids. CDR3: CASRPPGRANTGELFF. DNA of the CDR3: TGTGCCAGCAGACCTCCGGGACGAGCGAACACCGGGGAGCTGTTTTTT.

The gene calls are TRBV2 and TRBJ2-5; D might be TRBD2 (5 bases). This CDR3 has 11 amino acids. V was clipped by 5 bases and J by 5 bases, with 6 bases between them. Germline values: CDR1 SNHLY, CDR2 FYNNEI. CDR3 protein: CASSTRETQYF. As DNA, the CDR3 is TGTGCCAGCAGTACTAGGGAGACCCAGTACTTC.

Ten or more counts support this clonotype. The chain uses TRBV28 and TRBJ1-4, with TRBD1 matching 8 bases. V was pared by 1 base and J by 1 base, with 5 bases of the junction left unmatched. From germline, CDR1 is MDHEN and CDR2 SYDVKM. The CDR3 loop spans 17 amino acids. The CDR3 spells CASSLYGRGQTNEKLFF. The CDR3 DNA follows: TGTGCCAGCAGTTTATATGGCAGGGGGCAAACTAATGAAAAACTGTTTTTT.

Many counts were recorded for this clonotype. The CDR3 loop is CASSYGGALGTDTQYF. CDR3 DNA sequence: TGTGCCAGCAGTTATGGTGGAGCACTCGGCACAGATACGCAGTATTTT. V usage is TRBV6-5 and J usage is TRBJ2-3, with D unclear. Germline V gene data show CDR1 as MNHEY and CDR2 as SVGAGI. The CDR3 has 16 amino acids. Trimming took off 3 bases at V and 1 base at J, with 14 bases between the two ends.

A few counts support this clonotype. V usage is TRBV12-3 or TRBV12-4 and J usage is TRBJ2-3; D call uncertain. The CDR3 is 15 amino acids. With 1 base removed from V and 0 bases from J, the gap between germline ends came to 8 bases. DNA of the CDR3: TGTGCCAGCAGTTTAGACGTGGCAAGCACAGATACGCAGTATTTT. Translated, it gives CASSLDVASTDTQYF.

Points on this clonotype: This probably arose from a read error, given a far larger clone one base away. The chain carries TRBV7-6 and TRBJ1-5, with a tentative D call TRBD1 (6 bases). V was cut by 8 bases and J by 5 bases, with 13 bases left in between. The germline gives CDR1 SGHVS, CDR2 FNYEAQ. The CDR3 is 13 residues long. The CDR3 reads CASGVDRDQPQHF. CDR3 DNA: TGTGCCAGCGGCGTGGACAGAGATCAGCCCCAGCATTTT. The full variable domain, in which reference TRBV7-6 and TRBJ1-5 provide the parts outside the CDR3, is GAGVSQSPRYKVTKRGQDVALRCDPISGHVSLYWYRQALGQGPEFLTYFNYEAQQDKSGLPNDRFSAERPEGSISTLTIQRTEQRDSAMYRCASGVDRDQPQHFGDGTRLSIL.

This clonotype was seen a single time. This may stem from a read error, because a much larger clone lies one nucleotide away. Here the CDR3 omits its conserved ending phenylalanine or tryptophan, so a read error is the likely source. The chain combines TRBV11-2 with TRBJ2-1; D remains unclear. With 6 bases removed from V and 12 bases from J, the gap between germline ends came to 18 bases. The CDR3 is made up of 13 amino acids. Germline V gives CDR1 SGHAT, CDR2 FQNNGV. The CDR3 nucleotides read TGTGCCAGCAGAGCTATCGGCCAAATGGGGCAGTTCCTC. This codes for CASRAIGQMGQFL.

The rearrangement joins TRBV20-1 to TRBJ2-3; 10 bases match TRBD2. Germline loops: CDR1 DFQATT, CDR2 SNEGSKA (reference sequence). This CDR3 region has 18 residues. V shed 1 base and J 4 bases; nucleotides not matched to a gene: 14. CDR3 nucleotides: TGCAGTGCTAGAGCCGCTGGAAGCGGGAGGGCCCCATCAGATACGCAGTATTTT. Translation: CSARAAGSGRAPSDTQYF.

A remark on this clonotype: Possible read error: a much larger clone is one base away. The chain has TRBV18 and TRBJ2-7; no clear D gene. Germline lookup yields CDR1 KGHSH and CDR2 LQKENI. The CDR3 extends over 12 amino acids. CDR3 region: CAGSPKWGEQYF. CDR3 DNA sequence: TGTGCCGGCTCACCAAAATGGGGCGAGCAGTACTTC.

This clonotype has a count of ten or more. The chain joins TRBV18 to TRBJ1-4, with a weak D call TRBD1 (5 bases). This CDR3 has 13 amino acids. The germline V gene encodes CDR1 KGHSH and CDR2 LQKENI. V dropped 4 bases and J dropped 8 bases, with 11 bases sitting between them. The CDR3 nucleotides read TGTGCCAGCTCACTGACAGTCAGCGAAAAACTGTTTTTT. This sequence encodes CASSLTVSEKLFF.

This clonotype was detected many times. This chain uses TRBV29-1 with TRBJ2-3, with 7 bases that match TRBD2. Trimming cost V 7 bases and J 0 bases; bases outside gene matches: 7. The CDR3 consists of 14 residues. Germline V gene data show CDR1 as SQVTM and CDR2 as ANQGSEA. CDR3 sequence (DNA): TGCAGCGCTCCAGCGGGACCGAGCACAGATACGCAGTATTTT. Protein sequence: CSAPAGPSTDTQYF.

This clonotype was recorded at least ten times. V usage is TRBV21-1 and J usage is TRBJ2-1; the DNA was not used to check the table's D call, TRBD2. TRBV21-1 is assigned pseudogene status. The CDR3 covers 17 residues. CDR3 DNA: TGTGCCAGCAGCAATAAGGGACTAGCGGAAAAATACAATGAGCAGTTCTTC. Translated, it gives CASSNKGLAEKYNEQFF.

The sample holds many counts of this clonotype. The chain recombines TRBV6-5 with TRBJ2-3; the match to TRBD1 covers 7 bases. This CDR3 region has 15 residues. Germline V gene sequence: CDR1 MNHEY, CDR2 SVGAGI. V gave up 6 bases and J gave up 0 bases; unmatched junction bases: 6. The CDR3 DNA sequence: TGTGCCAGCAGGCGACAGGGCGGGAGCACAGATACGCAGTATTTT. As protein: CASRRQGGSTDTQYF.

This clonotype was observed a few times. Given a much more abundant clone one base away, this may be a read error. This chain joins TRBV5-4 and TRBJ2-1, with D perhaps matching TRBD2 (5 bases). CDR1 and CDR2 (germline): SGHNT, YYREEE (reference sequence). This CDR3 is built from 15 residues. The CDR3, as DNA: TGTGCCGGCAGCTTGGCGGGCGAATTTAGCAATGAGCAGTTCTTC. The encoded protein is CAGSLAGEFSNEQFF.

About this clonotype: A much larger clone sits a single nucleotide away, making a read error possible. This chain links TRBV29-1 with TRBJ2-1; D ambiguous. The germline gives CDR1 SQVTM, CDR2 ANQGSEA. This CDR3 is built from 11 residues. Here the CDR3 DNA reads TGCAGCGTTGAAGCAGTCCATGAGCAGCTCTTC. Translating it yields CSVEAVHEQLF.

In DNA, the CDR3 is TGTGCCAGCAGCGCGACAGGGGCTTTGGCCCAGCATTTT. This encodes CASSATGALAQHF. J is TRBJ1-5 and V is TRBV7-2, with 8 bases fitting TRBD1. This CDR3 comprises 13 residues. Germline V lookup: CDR1 SGHTA, CDR2 FQGNSA. With 5 bases clipped from V and 11 bases from J, the junction kept 8 bases outside the gene matches. The variable domain in full, completed from reference TRBV7-2 and TRBJ1-5, reads GAGVSQSPSNKVTEKGKDVELRCDPISGHTALYWYRQSLGQGLEFLIYFQGNSAPDKSGLPSDRFSAERTGGSVSTLTIQRTQQEDSAVYLCASSATGALAQHFGDGTRLSIL.

This clonotype was counted ten times or more. The chain joins TRBV27 to TRBJ2-3; 13 bases fit TRBD2. V lost 6 bases and J lost 4; bases outside the gene matches: 10. The CDR3 length is 17 residues. Looked up from germline, CDR1 is MNHEY and CDR2 is SMNVEV (reference sequence). CDR3 DNA sequence: TGTGCCAGCAGACCCCGGACTAGCGGGAGATCAGCAGATACGCAGTATTTT. Amino acid sequence: CASRPRTSGRSADTQYF.

This clonotype was seen many times. J is TRBJ2-7 and V is TRBV20-1, with D unresolved. This CDR3 contains 13 residues. Germline assignment: CDR1 DFQATT and CDR2 SNEGSKA (reference sequence). Between the trimmed V and J ends, which lost 5 bases and 0 bases, there was a span of 11 bases. CDR3 residues: CSARPGSSYEQYF. In DNA form, the CDR3 reads TGCAGTGCTCGACCCGGCTCCTCCTACGAGCAGTACTTC.